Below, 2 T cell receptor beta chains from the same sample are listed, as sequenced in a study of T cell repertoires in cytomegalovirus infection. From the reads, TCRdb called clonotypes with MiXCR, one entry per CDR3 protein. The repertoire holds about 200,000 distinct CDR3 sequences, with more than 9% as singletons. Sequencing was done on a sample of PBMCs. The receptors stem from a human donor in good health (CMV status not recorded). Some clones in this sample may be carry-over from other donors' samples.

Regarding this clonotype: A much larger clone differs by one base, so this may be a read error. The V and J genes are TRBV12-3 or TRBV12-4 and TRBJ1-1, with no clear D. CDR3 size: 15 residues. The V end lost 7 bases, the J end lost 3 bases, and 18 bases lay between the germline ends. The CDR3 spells CASTLPTAMYTEAFF. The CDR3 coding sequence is TGTGCCAGCACCCTACCGACGGCCATGTACACTGAAGCTTTCTTT.

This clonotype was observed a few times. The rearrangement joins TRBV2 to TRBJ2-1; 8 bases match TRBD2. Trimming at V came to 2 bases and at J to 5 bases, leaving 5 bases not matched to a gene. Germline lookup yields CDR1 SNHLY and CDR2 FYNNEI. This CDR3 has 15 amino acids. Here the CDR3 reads CASSEFGGGNNEQFF. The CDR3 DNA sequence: TGTGCCAGCAGTGAATTTGGCGGGGGGAACAATGAGCAGTTCTTC.